The 29 T cell receptor beta chains below were found in one sample sequenced in a study of identical twins. TCRdb called the 5' RACE reads again in MiXCR, with one record for every CDR3 protein. The sample consists of 500,000 to 700,000 distinct CDR3 sequences, under 8.5% of them appearing once. The same data also went into a second study, on yellow fever vaccine responses in identical twins.

Sequencing used PBMCs. Receptors were obtained from a woman in her late teens or twenties in good health.

The rearrangement joins TRBV5-5 to TRBJ1-5; a possible D gene is TRBD1 (5 bases). The germline V and J ends were trimmed by 0 bases and 0 bases, with 10 bases remaining between them. This CDR3 has 16 amino acids. Germline-derived CDR1 and CDR2 are SGHKS and YYEKEE (reference sequence). As DNA, the CDR3 is TGTGCCAGCAGCTTGGAAAAGACAGCTAGCAATCAGCCCCAGCATTTT. Its translation: CASSLEKTASNQPQHF.

This chain links TRBV20-1 with TRBJ1-4, with no clear D. There are 15 residues in the CDR3. Trimming left V 2 bases short and J 5 bases short, with 15 bases between. CDR1 is DFQATT, CDR2 SNEGSKA, per germline (reference sequence). The chain's CDR3 is CSARPTEQLNEKLFF. DNA for the CDR3: TGCAGTGCTAGACCAACAGAGCAACTGAATGAAAAACTGTTTTTT.

This chain's CDR3 is CASSRADNTGELFF. CDR3 coding DNA: TGCGCCAGCTCCCGGGCAGATAACACCGGGGAGCTGTTTTTT. The rearrangement joins TRBV5-1 to TRBJ2-2, with D unclear. This CDR3 is built from 14 residues. Germline loops: CDR1 SGHRS, CDR2 YFSETQ. V was trimmed by 7 bases and J by 2 bases, leaving 12 bases between them.

This clonotype came up many times. The CDR3 region has the DNA TGTGCCAGCAGTTTAAGGCAGGGAGTCTTCCATGAGCAGTTCTTC. It yields the protein CASSLRQGVFHEQFF. The chain employs TRBV12-3 or TRBV12-4 and TRBJ2-1; D might be TRBD1 or TRBD2, each matching 5 bases. Trimming removed 2 bases at V and 8 bases at J, with 16 bases between. The CDR3 extends over 15 amino acids.

The CDR3 region has the DNA TGTGCCAGCAGCGCGTTCGCGGGAGATCAGTCCAATGAGCAGTTCTTC. Amino acid sequence: CASSAFAGDQSNEQFF. This chain uses TRBV9 with TRBJ2-1; 7 bases fit TRBD2. Losses at the gene ends were 3 bases for V and 6 bases for J; bases not matched to a gene: 12. The CDR3 runs to 16 residues. Germline CDR1 SGDLS, CDR2 YYNGEE.

This clonotype was observed a handful of times. J is TRBJ2-2 and V is TRBV20-1; no reliable D call. Between the trimmed V and J ends, which lost 3 bases and 1 base, there was a span of 9 bases. Germline V gene data show CDR1 as DFQATT and CDR2 as SNEGSKA (reference sequence). The CDR3 runs 14 residues. CDR3 in DNA: TGCAGTGCTAGGGACGGTGGGAACACCGGGGAGCTGTTTTTT. Translating it yields CSARDGGNTGELFF.

The chain uses TRBV1 and TRBJ2-1; the DNA was not used to check the table's D call, TRBD2. TRBV1 counts as a pseudogene. This CDR3 comprises 16 residues. The CDR3 sequence: CTSSQELRAQDNEQFF. The CDR3 DNA reads TGCACCAGCAGCCAAGAACTTAGGGCCCAGGATAATGAGCAGTTCTTC.

The rearrangement links TRBV25-1 to TRBJ2-3; D is uncertain. Germline assignment: CDR1 MGHDK and CDR2 SYGVNS. The CDR3 consists of 12 residues. V was cut by 1 base and J by 6 bases, with 5 bases left in between. The CDR3 here is CASSEWLDTQYF. In DNA, the CDR3 is TGTGCCAGCAGTGAATGGCTTGATACGCAGTATTTT.

This clonotype was counted only a few times. The chain links TRBV27 to TRBJ2-3; 14 bases match TRBD2. Looked up from germline, CDR1 is MNHEY and CDR2 is SMNVEV (reference sequence). Trimming took 2 bases from V and 0 from J; bases not matched to a gene: 4. The CDR3 runs 18 residues. CDR3 bases: TGTGCCAGCAGTTTAAGACTAGCGGGAGGGGGGAGCACAGATACGCAGTATTTT. As protein: CASSLRLAGGGSTDTQYF.

The chain uses TRBV12-3 or TRBV12-4 and TRBJ2-1; D gene uncertain. The germline V and J ends were trimmed by 5 bases and 4 bases, with 15 bases remaining between them. The CDR3 has 15 residues. The CDR3: CASSPPLVSYNEQFF. CDR3 bases: TGTGCCAGCAGTCCCCCCCTTGTATCGTACAATGAGCAGTTCTTC.

For the CDR3, the DNA is TGTGCCAGCAGTTTCCCCTTACAGGGGGCAAAGACCGGGGAGCTGTTTTTT. This sequence encodes CASSFPLQGAKTGELFF. The genes are TRBV12-3 or TRBV12-4 and TRBJ2-2, with TRBD1 identical over 9 bases. V was clipped by 3 bases and J by 5 bases; unmatched bases: 10. The CDR3 has 17 amino acids.

There are many counts of this clonotype. The chain recombines TRBV29-1 with TRBJ2-2; the D call may be TRBD1 or TRBD2 (5 bases each). The V end lost 5 bases, the J end lost 1 base, and 14 bases lay between the germline ends. The CDR3 length is 15 residues. Germline V lookup: CDR1 SQVTM, CDR2 ANQGSEA. The CDR3 nucleotides read TGCAGCGTTACGGGACCGGCGGTGAACACCGGGGAGCTGTTTTTT. Its translation is CSVTGPAVNTGELFF.

This sequence joins TRBV10-3 and TRBJ2-3; weak D call: TRBD1 (6 bases). Germline CDR1 reads ENHRY; CDR2 reads SYGVKD. V was cut by 4 bases and J by 5 bases, with 7 bases left in between. The CDR3 contains 12 residues. CDR3 sequence (DNA): TGTGCCATCAGTGCACAGGGAGATACGCAGTATTTT. It codes for CAISAQGDTQYF.

The chain has TRBV5-1 and TRBJ2-7; 11 nucleotides align to TRBD1. The CDR3 length is 14 residues. V shed 3 bases and J 6 bases; nucleotides not matched to a gene: 5. Per germline, CDR1 SGHRS and CDR2 YFSETQ. The CDR3 bases are TGCGCCAGCAGCTATGGACAGGGGGCGGTCGAGCAGTACGTC. Translated: CASSYGQGAVEQYV.

This clonotype was observed many times. The gene calls are TRBV3-1 and TRBJ2-7, with TRBD2 matching 11 bases. The CDR3 is made up of 18 amino acids. The germline V gene encodes CDR1 LGHDT and CDR2 YNNKEL (reference sequence). V dropped 3 bases and J dropped 0; count of bases not matched to a gene: 10. The CDR3 sequence: CASSHTGLAGSSSYEQYF. The CDR3, as DNA: TGTGCCAGCAGCCATACCGGACTAGCGGGTTCTAGCTCCTACGAGCAGTACTTC.

In its sample, this clonotype was seen a few times. J is TRBJ2-3 and V is TRBV11-2; 8 positions agree with TRBD2. The CDR3 loop spans 15 amino acids. V lost 4 bases to trimming and J lost 6 bases; unmatched junction nucleotides: 9. Germline CDR1 reads SGHAT; CDR2 reads FQNNGV. CDR3 in amino acids: CASSSRGGQGDTQYF. The DNA for the CDR3 is TGTGCCAGCAGCTCACGGGGGGGCCAAGGGGATACGCAGTATTTT.

This clonotype was recorded at least ten times. The chain recombines TRBV3-1 with TRBJ1-5; D is undetermined. The CDR3 runs 13 residues. Trimming shortened V by 1 base and J by 4 bases, and 5 bases separated the two germline ends. CDR1 and CDR2 from the germline V gene are LGHDT and YNNKEL (reference sequence). The CDR3 sequence: CASSQALNQPQHF. DNA for the CDR3: TGTGCCAGCAGCCAAGCACTAAATCAGCCCCAGCATTTT.

This clonotype has at least ten counts. The rearrangement uses TRBV12-3 or TRBV12-4 and TRBJ2-1, with 9 nucleotides matching TRBD2. J lost 7 bases, V lost 8 bases, and 3 bases had no gene match. The CDR3 runs to 12 residues. Here the CDR3 DNA reads TGTGCCAGCCACCTAGCGGGGAATGAGCAGTTCTTC. It yields the protein CASHLAGNEQFF.

The V call is TRBV25-1, the J call TRBJ1-2, with D perhaps matching TRBD1 (5 bases). This CDR3 region has 12 residues. Germline CDR1 MGHDK, CDR2 SYGVNS. The V end was cut by 6 bases, the J end by 7 bases, with 12 bases between. CDR3 region: CASSQAGLGYTF. CDR3 bases: TGTGCCAGCAGCCAAGCGGGGCTTGGCTACACCTTC.

This rearrangement joins TRBV20-1 to TRBJ2-7, with 10 bases lining up with TRBD2. There are 15 residues in the CDR3. V trimming: 0 bases; J trimming: 1 base; junction bases outside the gene matches: 3. The germline V gene has CDR1 DFQATT and CDR2 SNEGSKA (reference sequence). DNA for the CDR3: TGCAGTGCTAGAGAGCTAGCGGGGGTTTCCTACGAGCAGTACGTC. Its translation: CSARELAGVSYEQYV.

This clonotype was seen at least ten times. The chain combines TRBV2 with TRBJ1-4, with no clear D. The CDR3 has 15 residues. The germline gives CDR1 SNHLY, CDR2 FYNNEI. V lost 3 bases to trimming and J lost 7 bases, with 15 bases between them. The CDR3 loop reads CASSDEQSLFEKLFF. The CDR3 coding sequence is TGTGCCAGCAGTGATGAACAGAGCCTTTTTGAAAAACTGTTTTTT.

This clonotype was counted only a few times. The rearrangement joins TRBV6-1 to TRBJ1-3; 9 nucleotides align to TRBD1. Germline V gives CDR1 MNHNS, CDR2 SASEGT. The CDR3 loop spans 13 amino acids. V lost 0 bases to trimming and J lost 14 bases; unmatched junction nucleotides: 5. CDR3 residues: CASSEALRDRVYF. The CDR3 coding sequence is TGTGCCAGCAGTGAAGCGCTCCGGGACAGGGTATATTTT.

The J gene is TRBJ2-2, the V gene TRBV7-6, with D tentatively TRBD1 (5 bases). Trimming pared 0 bases from V and 4 bases from J, leaving 12 bases between. Germline V gene lookup returns CDR1 SGHVS and CDR2 FNYEAQ. The CDR3 consists of 16 residues. This CDR3 is CASSLAPRVSTGELFF. The CDR3, as DNA: TGTGCCAGCAGCTTAGCGCCCAGGGTCAGCACCGGGGAGCTGTTTTTT.

This chain connects TRBV29-1 to TRBJ2-5, with D perhaps TRBD1 or TRBD2 (7 bases each). The CDR3 is 15 amino acids. The germline gives CDR1 SQVTM, CDR2 ANQGSEA. V lost 7 bases and J lost 5, with 23 bases in between. CDR3 nucleotide sequence: TGCAGCGCAGGGGGGAGTAGCCAGGGAGGGGAGACCCAGTACTTC. Translating gives CSAGGSSQGGETQYF.

Only a few counts were recorded for this clonotype. This rearrangement joins TRBV11-2 to TRBJ2-2; 7 bases agree with TRBD1. CDR1 and CDR2 (germline): SGHAT, FQNNGV. The CDR3 totals 16 residues. V was pared by 5 bases and J by 0 bases, with 6 bases of the junction left unmatched. The CDR3 reads CASSPTGTPNTGELFF. For the CDR3, the DNA is TGTGCCAGCAGCCCGACAGGGACCCCGAACACCGGGGAGCTGTTTTTT.

Only a few counts were recorded for this clonotype. This rearrangement joins TRBV6-1 to TRBJ2-7, with a tentative D call TRBD1 (6 bases). Germline V gives CDR1 MNHNS, CDR2 SASEGT. V was trimmed by 10 bases and J by 3 bases, leaving 16 bases between them. The length of the CDR3 is 13 residues. This CDR3 is CATHRDPGYEQYV. CDR3 bases: TGTGCCACCCACAGGGACCCGGGCTACGAGCAGTACGTC.

The chain is built from TRBV20-1 and TRBJ2-1, with 16 nucleotides matching TRBD2. V shed 5 bases, J shed 10 bases, and the junction held 17 bases outside the gene matches. The CDR3 is 18 amino acids. Looked up from germline, CDR1 is DFQATT and CDR2 is SNEGSKA (reference sequence). The CDR3 DNA reads as TGCAGTGCTCCCCGGGGGGTGGGGACTAGCGGGAGGGCCGAGGAGCAGTTCTTC. Translating gives CSAPRGVGTSGRAEEQFF.

At least ten counts were recorded for this clonotype. The genes are TRBV11-2 and TRBJ2-3, with 13 bases lining up with TRBD2. CDR3 length: 17 amino acids. Germline loops: CDR1 SGHAT, CDR2 FQNNGV. Trimming took 7 bases from V and 6 from J; bases not matched to a gene: 13. CDR3 sequence reads: CASTYTFGTSGADTQYF. The DNA of the CDR3 is TGTGCCAGCACCTATACTTTCGGGACTAGCGGGGCGGATACGCAGTATTTT.

The sample holds many counts of this clonotype. The rearrangement joins TRBV2 to TRBJ1-1; a weak D match, TRBD1 (5 bases). There are 14 residues in the CDR3. Looked up from germline, CDR1 is SNHLY and CDR2 is FYNNEI. V lost 4 bases and J 5 bases, leaving 14 bases between the germline ends. The CDR3 region has the DNA TGTGCCAGCAGTGGCGTACGACAGACAACTGAAGCTTTCTTT. Translated: CASSGVRQTTEAFF. The complete variable domain, with remaining parts taken from reference TRBV2 and TRBJ1-1, reads EPEVTQTPSHQVTQMGQEVILRCVPISNHLYFYWYRQILGQKVEFLVSFYNNEISEKSEIFDDQFSVERPDGSNFTLKIRSTKLEDSAMYFCASSGVRQTTEAFFGQGTRLTVV.